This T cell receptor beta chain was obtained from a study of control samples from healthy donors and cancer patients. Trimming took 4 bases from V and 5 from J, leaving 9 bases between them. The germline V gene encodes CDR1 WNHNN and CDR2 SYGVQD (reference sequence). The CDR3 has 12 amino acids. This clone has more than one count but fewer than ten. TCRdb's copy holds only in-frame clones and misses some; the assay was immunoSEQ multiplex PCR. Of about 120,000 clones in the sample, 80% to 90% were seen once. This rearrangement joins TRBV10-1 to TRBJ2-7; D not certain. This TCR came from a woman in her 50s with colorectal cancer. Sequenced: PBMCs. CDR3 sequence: CASSAGGNEQYF. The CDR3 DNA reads TGCGCCAGCAGTGCTGGTGGGAACGAGCAGTACTTC.